A single sample is the source of the 22 T cell receptor beta chains below, sequenced in a study of blood T cell repertoires in COVID-19. TCRdb's table, derived via immunoSEQ multiplex PCR, lists solely in-frame clones and lacks some. The sample gives 250,000 or so clones, 85% to 90% of which show up once; about 1.6% is in the top ten. The sample consisted of peripheral blood. Every receptor here comes from a woman in her thirties or forties who had recovered from COVID-19.

The V gene is TRBV2, the J gene TRBJ2-2; D call uncertain. Germline V CDR1 and CDR2: SNHLY, FYNNEI. V lost 4 bases, J lost 6 bases, and 9 bases lay in between. CDR3 length equals 13 residues. CDR3 protein: CASSVLRSGELFF. CDR3 DNA: TGTGCCAGCAGTGTTCTACGGTCCGGGGAGCTGTTTTTT.

The V gene is TRBV6-1, the J gene TRBJ1-2; TRBD1 is a possible D gene (5 bases). V lost 0 bases, J lost 2 bases, and 7 bases lay in between. The CDR3 spans 14 residues. The germline gives CDR1 MNHNS, CDR2 SASEGT. The CDR3 DNA is TGTGCCAGCAGTGAAGCGGGGCAGAACTATGGCTACACCTTC. Amino acids: CASSEAGQNYGYTF.

The rearrangement links TRBV5-1 to TRBJ2-5, with a weak D call TRBD2 (7 bases). Germline V gene sequence: CDR1 SGHRS, CDR2 YFSETQ. Trimming removed 3 bases at V and 5 bases at J, with 11 bases between. This CDR3 has 13 residues. The CDR3 DNA reads TGCGCCAGCAGCTCCGGGGGGCCCGAGACCCAGTACTTC. Its translation is CASSSGGPETQYF. The full variable domain, rest sourced from reference TRBV5-1 and TRBJ2-5, is KAGVTQTPRYLIKTRGQQVTLSCSPISGHRSVSWYQQTPGQGLQFLFEYFSETQRNKGNFPGRFSGRQFSNSRSEMNVSTLELGDSALYLCASSSGGPETQYFGPGTRLLVL.

The V call is TRBV19, the J call TRBJ1-1; 9 positions agree with TRBD1. CDR1 LNHDA and CDR2 SQIVND come from the germline V gene (reference sequence). J was trimmed by 2 bases and V by 5 bases; bases with no gene match: 6. The CDR3 runs 15 residues. CDR3 coding DNA: TGTGCCAGTAGTGCAAGGACAGGGGCCAACACTGAAGCTTTCTTT. It codes for CASSARTGANTEAFF.

V and J are TRBV6-5 and TRBJ1-5, with TRBD1 as a possible D gene (5 bases). This CDR3 is 15 amino acids long. CDR1 is MNHEY and CDR2 is SVGAGI in the germline V gene. The V end was cut by 7 bases, the J end by 2 bases, with 15 bases between. CDR3 in DNA: TGTGCCAGCACGCGGTACGGGGGAGGCAATCAGCCCCAGCATTTT. Its protein product is CASTRYGGGNQPQHF.

The chain combines TRBV4-3 with TRBJ1-4, with D hard to call. This CDR3 is 15 amino acids long. Trimming stripped 0 bases from V and 5 bases from J, with 10 bases between. Per germline, CDR1 LGHNA and CDR2 YSLEER. CDR3 region: CASSQDLFLNEKLFF. The DNA for the CDR3 is TGCGCCAGCAGCCAAGATCTATTCCTGAATGAAAAACTGTTTTTT.

V and J are TRBV11-3 and TRBJ2-2; D is unresolved. CDR1 is SGHNT and CDR2 is YENEEA in the germline V gene. V lost 4 bases and J lost 8, with 8 bases in between. This CDR3 contains 12 residues. CDR3 in DNA: TGTGCCAGCAGCTCCCCTCCGGGGGAGCTGTTTTTT. Protein product: CASSSPPGELFF.

This chain links TRBV2 with TRBJ2-2; 11 bases align to TRBD2. This CDR3 has 15 residues. Per germline, CDR1 SNHLY and CDR2 FYNNEI. V trimming: 5 bases; J trimming: 7 bases; junction bases outside the gene matches: 6. The CDR3 loop is CASSTSGGRNGELFF. Here the CDR3 DNA reads TGTGCCAGCAGTACTAGCGGGGGAAGGAACGGGGAGCTGTTTTTT.

The chain links TRBV5-1 to TRBJ2-2; 11 nucleotides agree with TRBD2. CDR3 length: 16 residues. The ends lost 6 bases at V and 2 bases at J; junction bases unmatched: 6. Germline values: CDR1 SGHRS, CDR2 YFSETQ. Written as DNA, the CDR3 is TGCGCCAGCACCGAACTAGCGGGGGATAACACCGGGGAGCTGTTTTTT. This translates into CASTELAGDNTGELFF.

V usage is TRBV2 and J usage is TRBJ1-6, with 9 nucleotides matching TRBD1. The CDR3 totals 15 residues. J lost 4 bases, V lost 6 bases, and 4 bases had no gene match. Germline lookup yields CDR1 SNHLY and CDR2 FYNNEI. The CDR3 spells CASSWTGAYNSPLHF. The CDR3 nucleotides are TGTGCCAGCAGCTGGACAGGGGCGTATAATTCACCCCTCCACTTT.

The J gene is TRBJ1-6, the V gene TRBV19, with D unresolved. The CDR3 runs 16 residues. CDR1 and CDR2 (germline): LNHDA, SQIVND (reference sequence). The germline V and J ends were trimmed by 3 bases and 0 bases, with 9 bases remaining between them. CDR3 nucleotides: TGTGCCAGTAGTATGGGCAGAAGCTCCTATAATTCACCCCTCCACTTT. Its translation is CASSMGRSSYNSPLHF.

The chain carries TRBV30 and TRBJ1-4; perhaps TRBD1 as D (6 bases). The CDR3 spans 18 residues. V shed 0 bases and J shed 5 bases, with 22 bases lying between them. The germline gives CDR1 GTSNPN, CDR2 SVGIG (reference sequence). The CDR3 nucleotides are TGTGCCTGGAGTGTATCGCTGGTCTCAGGGGCCGAGAATGAAAAACTGTTTTTT. This encodes CAWSVSLVSGAENEKLFF. The complete variable domain, with remaining parts taken from reference TRBV30 and TRBJ1-4, reads SQTIHQWPATLVQPVGSPLSLECTVEGTSNPNLYWYRQAAGRGLQLLFYSVGIGQISSEVPQNLSASRPQDRQFILSSKKLLLSDSGFYLCAWSVSLVSGAENEKLFFGSGTQLSVL.

V gene TRBV15 combines with J gene TRBJ2-2; 10 bases are shared with TRBD2. The CDR3 contains 15 residues. Unmatched junction bases numbered 6, after V lost 5 bases and J lost 6 bases. Germline CDR1 reads LNHNV; CDR2 reads YYDKDF (reference sequence). CDR3 coding DNA: TGTGCCACCAGCCCACGGACTAGCGGTGCCGGGGAGCTGTTTTTT. Its protein product is CATSPRTSGAGELFF. Based on the CDR3 plus reference TRBV15 and TRBJ2-2, the full variable domain is DAMVIQNPRYQVTQFGKPVTLSCSQTLNHNVMYWYQQKSSQAPKLLFHYYDKDFNNEADTPDNFQSRRPNTSFCFLDIRSPGLGDTAMYLCATSPRTSGAGELFFGEGSRLTVL.

The V and J genes are TRBV7-2 and TRBJ1-2; D is uncertain. CDR1 is SGHTA and CDR2 is FQGNSA in the germline V gene. This CDR3 region has 17 residues. V shed 2 bases and J shed 0 bases, with 16 bases lying between them. CDR3 region: CASSLSVMRRPNYGYTF. CDR3 in DNA: TGTGCCAGCAGCTTAAGCGTTATGCGGCGGCCTAACTATGGCTACACCTTC.

The chain couples TRBV19 to TRBJ1-1, with 9 bases fitting TRBD1. The J segment lost 6 bases and the V segment lost 4 bases, leaving 3 bases of the junction unmatched. There are 13 residues in the CDR3. CDR1 and CDR2 (germline): LNHDA, SQIVND (reference sequence). CDR3 protein: CASSRDRESEAFF. The CDR3 DNA reads as TGTGCCAGTAGTAGGGACAGGGAATCTGAAGCTTTCTTT. Drawing the rest from reference TRBV19 and TRBJ1-1, the complete variable domain is DGGITQSPKYLFRKEGQNVTLSCEQNLNHDAMYWYRQDPGQGLRLIYYSQIVNDFQKGDIAEGYSVSREKKESFPLTVTSAQKNPTAFYLCASSRDRESEAFFGQGTRLTVV.

The chain uses TRBV19 and TRBJ1-5, with 7 bases matching TRBD1. This CDR3 spans 14 amino acids. Trimming removed 5 bases from V and 8 bases from J; junction bases left unmatched: 9. Germline V lookup: CDR1 LNHDA, CDR2 SQIVND (reference sequence). CDR3 sequence (DNA): TGTGCCAGTAGTGTCGACAGGGACGTGGAGCCCCAGCATTTT. Amino acid sequence: CASSVDRDVEPQHF.

This clone was counted a single time. The V call is TRBV19, the J call TRBJ2-2; D gene unclear. V lost 3 bases to trimming and J lost 6 bases, with 8 bases between them. Germline CDR1 LNHDA, CDR2 SQIVND (reference sequence). The CDR3 has 13 residues. The CDR3 region has the DNA TGTGCCAGTAGTATCATCCATCCCGGGGAGCTGTTTTTT. Encoded protein: CASSIIHPGELFF.

The chain couples TRBV6-5 to TRBJ1-2; possibly TRBD1 for D (5 bases). CDR3 length: 14 residues. Trimming removed 7 bases from V and 8 bases from J, with 20 bases in between. The germline gives CDR1 MNHEY, CDR2 SVGAGI. The CDR3 coding sequence is TGTGCCAGCACCCTCCGGCAGGGTATAAGGGGCTACACCTTC. It yields the protein CASTLRQGIRGYTF.

This chain connects TRBV16 to TRBJ2-3; TRBD2 might be the D (6 bases). The CDR3 is 16 amino acids. The V gene lost 4 bases and the J gene lost 0 bases, with 14 bases spanning the gap. The germline CDR1 and CDR2 sequences are KGHSY and FQNENV. The CDR3 loop is CASSPQGGVSTDTQYF. CDR3 sequence (DNA): TGTGCCAGCAGCCCCCAAGGAGGGGTTAGCACAGATACGCAGTATTTT.

CDR3 sequence reads: CTLRGCSPLHF. DNA for the CDR3: TGCACCCTAAGGGGGTGTTCACCCCTCCACTTT. The chain couples TRBV20-1 to TRBJ1-6; tentatively, D is TRBD1 (6 bases). Germline loops: CDR1 DFQATT, CDR2 SNEGSKA (reference sequence). The CDR3 spans 11 residues.

This clone has at least ten counts. The chain is built from TRBV4-1 and TRBJ2-7, with 8 bases that match TRBD1. V gave up 1 base and J gave up 6 bases; unmatched junction bases: 8. This CDR3 has 15 amino acids. Germline CDR1 and CDR2: MGHRA and YSYEKL. CDR3 in DNA: TGCGCCAGCAGCCAAGCCACCGGACAGGGACGCGAGCAGTACTTC. It yields the protein CASSQATGQGREQYF.

The DNA of the CDR3 is TGTGCCTGGGATAGGGACAGGGGGGGAAGAAGAAACACCATATATTTT. This codes for CAWDRDRGGRRNTIYF. The genes are TRBV30 and TRBJ1-3; 11 positions match TRBD1. The CDR3 is 16 amino acids. Looked up from germline, CDR1 is GTSNPN and CDR2 is SVGIG (reference sequence). The J segment lost 5 bases and the V segment lost 5 bases, leaving 11 bases of the junction unmatched.